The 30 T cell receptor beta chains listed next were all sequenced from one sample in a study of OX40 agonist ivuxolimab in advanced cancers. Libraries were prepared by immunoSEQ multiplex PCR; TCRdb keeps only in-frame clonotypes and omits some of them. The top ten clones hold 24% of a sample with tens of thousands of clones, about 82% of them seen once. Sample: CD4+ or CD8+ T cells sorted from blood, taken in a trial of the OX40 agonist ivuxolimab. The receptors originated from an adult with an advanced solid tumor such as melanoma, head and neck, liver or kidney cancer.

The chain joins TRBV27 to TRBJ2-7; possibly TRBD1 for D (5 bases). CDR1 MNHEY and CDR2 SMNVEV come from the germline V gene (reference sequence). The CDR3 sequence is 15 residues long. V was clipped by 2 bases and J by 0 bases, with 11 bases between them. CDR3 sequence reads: CASSLKGKSSYEQYF. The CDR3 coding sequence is TGTGCCAGCAGTTTAAAGGGGAAGAGCTCCTACGAGCAGTACTTC.

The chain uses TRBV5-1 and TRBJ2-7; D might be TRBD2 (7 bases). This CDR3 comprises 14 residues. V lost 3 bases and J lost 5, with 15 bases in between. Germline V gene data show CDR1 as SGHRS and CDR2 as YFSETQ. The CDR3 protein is CASSYREGGNEQYF. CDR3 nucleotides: TGCGCCAGCAGCTACAGGGAGGGAGGCAACGAGCAGTACTTC. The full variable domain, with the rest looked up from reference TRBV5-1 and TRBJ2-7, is KAGVTQTPRYLIKTRGQQVTLSCSPISGHRSVSWYQQTPGQGLQFLFEYFSETQRNKGNFPGRFSGRQFSNSRSEMNVSTLELGDSALYLCASSYREGGNEQYFGPGTRLTVT.

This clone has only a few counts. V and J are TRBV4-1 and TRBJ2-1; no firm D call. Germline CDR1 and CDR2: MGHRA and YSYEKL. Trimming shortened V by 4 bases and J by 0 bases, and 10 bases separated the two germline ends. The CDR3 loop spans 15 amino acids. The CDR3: CASSLFEHSYNEQFF. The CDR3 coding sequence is TGCGCCAGCAGCCTTTTCGAGCACTCCTACAATGAGCAGTTCTTC.

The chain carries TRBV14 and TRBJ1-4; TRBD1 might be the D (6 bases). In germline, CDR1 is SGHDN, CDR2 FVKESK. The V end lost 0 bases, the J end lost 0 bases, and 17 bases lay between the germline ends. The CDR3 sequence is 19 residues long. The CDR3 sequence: CASSQDGLTGPPTNEKLFF. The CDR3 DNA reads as TGTGCCAGCAGCCAAGATGGATTGACAGGACCCCCAACTAATGAAAAACTGTTTTTT.

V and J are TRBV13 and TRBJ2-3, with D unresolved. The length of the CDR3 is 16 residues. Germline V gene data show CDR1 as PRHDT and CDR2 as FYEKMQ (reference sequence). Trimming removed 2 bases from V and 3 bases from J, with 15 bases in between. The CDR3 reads CASSLRASVRTDTQYF. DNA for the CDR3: TGTGCCAGCAGCTTAAGAGCGAGTGTCCGAACAGATACGCAGTATTTT.

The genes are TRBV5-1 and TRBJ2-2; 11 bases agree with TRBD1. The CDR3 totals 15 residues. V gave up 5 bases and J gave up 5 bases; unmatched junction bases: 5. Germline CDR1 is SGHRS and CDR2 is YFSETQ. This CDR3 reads CASRRTGGDTGELFF. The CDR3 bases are TGCGCCAGCAGGAGGACAGGGGGCGATACCGGGGAGCTGTTTTTT.

In nucleotides, the CDR3 is TGTGCCAGCAGGCCCGCCCCAGGGGACTGGGGGGAGCAGTACTTC. This sequence encodes CASRPAPGDWGEQYF. The chain has TRBV5-4 and TRBJ2-7, with D perhaps matching TRBD1 or TRBD2 (6 bases each). Germline CDR1 is SGHNT and CDR2 is YYREEE (reference sequence). The CDR3 covers 15 residues. Trimming took off 5 bases at V and 7 bases at J, with 22 bases between the two ends.

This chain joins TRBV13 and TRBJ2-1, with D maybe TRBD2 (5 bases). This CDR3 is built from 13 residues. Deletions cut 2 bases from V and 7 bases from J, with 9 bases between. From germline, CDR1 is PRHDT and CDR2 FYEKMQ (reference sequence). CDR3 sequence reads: CASSLRGSNEQFF. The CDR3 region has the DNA TGTGCCAGCAGCTTAAGAGGGTCTAATGAGCAGTTCTTC. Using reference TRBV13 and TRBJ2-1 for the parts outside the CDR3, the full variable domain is AAGVIQSPRHLIKEKRETATLKCYPIPRHDTVYWYQQGPGQDPQFLISFYEKMQSDKGSIPDRFSAQQFSDYHSELNMSSLELGDSALYFCASSLRGSNEQFFGPGTRLTVL.

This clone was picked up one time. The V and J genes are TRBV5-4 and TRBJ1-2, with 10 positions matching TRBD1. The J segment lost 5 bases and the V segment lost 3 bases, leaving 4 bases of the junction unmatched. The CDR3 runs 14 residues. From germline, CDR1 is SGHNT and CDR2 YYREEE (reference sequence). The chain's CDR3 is CASSWGTGDYGYTF. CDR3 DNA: TGTGCCAGCAGCTGGGGGACAGGGGATTATGGCTACACCTTC.

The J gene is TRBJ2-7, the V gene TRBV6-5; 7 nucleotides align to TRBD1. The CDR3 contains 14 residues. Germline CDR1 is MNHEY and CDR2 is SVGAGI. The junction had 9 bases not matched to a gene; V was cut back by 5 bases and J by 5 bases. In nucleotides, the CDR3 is TGTGCCAGCAGTACCTCCGGGACAGCAAACGAGCAGTACTTC. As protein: CASSTSGTANEQYF.

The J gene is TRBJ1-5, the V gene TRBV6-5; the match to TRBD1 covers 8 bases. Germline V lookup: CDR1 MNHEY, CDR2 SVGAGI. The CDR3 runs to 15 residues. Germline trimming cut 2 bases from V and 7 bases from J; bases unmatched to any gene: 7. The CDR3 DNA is TGTGCCAGCAGTTACCGACAGGGGATGAGCCAGCCCCAGCATTTT. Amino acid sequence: CASSYRQGMSQPQHF.

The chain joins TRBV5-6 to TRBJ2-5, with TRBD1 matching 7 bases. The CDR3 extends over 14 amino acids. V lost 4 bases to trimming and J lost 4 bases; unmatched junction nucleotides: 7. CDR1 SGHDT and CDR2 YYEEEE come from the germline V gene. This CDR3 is CASSPRQGAETQYF. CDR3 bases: TGTGCCAGCAGCCCCAGACAGGGCGCAGAGACCCAGTACTTC.

For the CDR3, the DNA is TGTGCCAGCAGTTTATGGGTCCAGGAGACCTACGAGCAGTACTTC. Amino acid sequence: CASSLWVQETYEQYF. The chain joins TRBV28 to TRBJ2-7; D is uncertain. This CDR3 is built from 15 residues. V gave up 0 bases and J gave up 2 bases, with 11 bases separating them. Germline values: CDR1 MDHEN, CDR2 SYDVKM.

The CDR3 coding sequence is TGTGCCAGCAGCCAAGTCGGTCTAGGGCCCCAGCATTTT. It translates to CASSQVGLGPQHF. The chain couples TRBV14 to TRBJ1-5, with D hard to call. Per the germline V gene, CDR1 is SGHDN and CDR2 is FVKESK. The CDR3 covers 13 residues. V lost 1 base and J lost 9, with 10 bases in between.

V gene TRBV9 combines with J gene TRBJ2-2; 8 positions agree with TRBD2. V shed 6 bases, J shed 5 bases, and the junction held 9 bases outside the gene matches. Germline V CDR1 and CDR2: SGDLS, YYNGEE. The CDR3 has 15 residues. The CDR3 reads CASNPGLVETGELFF. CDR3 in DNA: TGTGCCAGCAACCCGGGACTAGTCGAAACCGGGGAGCTGTTTTTT.

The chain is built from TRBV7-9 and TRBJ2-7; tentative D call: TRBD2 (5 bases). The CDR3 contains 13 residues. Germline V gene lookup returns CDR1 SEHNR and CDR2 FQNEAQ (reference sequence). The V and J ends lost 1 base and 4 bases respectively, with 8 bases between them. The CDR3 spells CASSLVEGYEQYF. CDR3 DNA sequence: TGTGCCAGCAGCTTAGTCGAGGGTTACGAGCAGTACTTC.

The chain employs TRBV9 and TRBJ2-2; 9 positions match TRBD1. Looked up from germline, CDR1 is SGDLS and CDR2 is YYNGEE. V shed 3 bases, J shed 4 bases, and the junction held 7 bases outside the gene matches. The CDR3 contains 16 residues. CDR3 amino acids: CASSGVGQGATGELFF. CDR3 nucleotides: TGTGCCAGCAGCGGGGTGGGACAGGGAGCCACCGGGGAGCTGTTTTTT. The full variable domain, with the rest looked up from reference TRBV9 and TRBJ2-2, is DSGVTQTPKHLITATGQRVTLRCSPRSGDLSVYWYQQSLDQGLQFLIQYYNGEERAKGNILERFSAQQFPDLHSELNLSSLELGDSALYFCASSGVGQGATGELFFGEGSRLTVL.

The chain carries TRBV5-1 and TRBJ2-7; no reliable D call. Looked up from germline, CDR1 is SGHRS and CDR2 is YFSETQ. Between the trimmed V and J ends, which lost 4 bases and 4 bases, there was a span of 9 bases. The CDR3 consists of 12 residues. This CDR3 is CASSGAEYEQYF. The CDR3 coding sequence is TGCGCCAGCAGCGGAGCAGAATACGAGCAGTACTTC.

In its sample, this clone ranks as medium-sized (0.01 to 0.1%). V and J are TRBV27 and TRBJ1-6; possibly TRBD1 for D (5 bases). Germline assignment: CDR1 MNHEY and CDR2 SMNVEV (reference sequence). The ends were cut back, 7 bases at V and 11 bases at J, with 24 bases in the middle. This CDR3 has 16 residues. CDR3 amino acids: CASTQGSSPQFTPLHF. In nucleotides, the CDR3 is TGTGCCAGCACCCAGGGTAGCAGCCCACAATTTACACCCCTCCACTTT.

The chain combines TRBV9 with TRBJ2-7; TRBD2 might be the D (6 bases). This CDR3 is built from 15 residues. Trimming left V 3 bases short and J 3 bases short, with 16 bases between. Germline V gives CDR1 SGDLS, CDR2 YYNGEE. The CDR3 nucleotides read TGTGCCAGCAGCGGGACCGGGAGAACCCTCTACGAGCAGTACTTC. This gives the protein CASSGTGRTLYEQYF.

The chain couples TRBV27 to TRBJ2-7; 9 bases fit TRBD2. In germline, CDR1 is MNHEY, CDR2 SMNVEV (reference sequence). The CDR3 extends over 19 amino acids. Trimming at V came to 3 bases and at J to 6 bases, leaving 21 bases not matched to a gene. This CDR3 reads CASSFLGGSRREGRGEQYF. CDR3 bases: TGTGCCAGCAGTTTTTTGGGGGGCAGCCGGCGGGAGGGCCGAGGCGAGCAGTACTTC.

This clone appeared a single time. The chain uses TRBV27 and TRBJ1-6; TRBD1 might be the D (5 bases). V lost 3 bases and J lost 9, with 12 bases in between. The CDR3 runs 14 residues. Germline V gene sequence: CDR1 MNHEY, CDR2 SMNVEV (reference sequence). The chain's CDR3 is CASSLSGNSSPLHF. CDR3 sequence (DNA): TGTGCCAGCAGTTTGTCAGGGAATAGTTCACCCCTCCACTTT.

DNA of the CDR3: TGCGCCAGCAGCCAAGATCAGGGGGCAGGGGAAAAACTGTTTTTT. Protein product: CASSQDQGAGEKLFF. The chain recombines TRBV4-3 with TRBJ1-4; 8 bases line up with TRBD1. V was pared by 0 bases and J by 8 bases, with 5 bases of the junction left unmatched. Germline V gene lookup returns CDR1 LGHNA and CDR2 YSLEER. This CDR3 is built from 15 residues.

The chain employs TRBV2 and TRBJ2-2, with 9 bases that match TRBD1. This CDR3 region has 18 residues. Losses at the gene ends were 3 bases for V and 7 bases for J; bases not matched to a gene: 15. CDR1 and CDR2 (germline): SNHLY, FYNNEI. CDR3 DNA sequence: TGTGCCAGCAGTGATGACCCGGGACAGGGTATGATAGGCGGGGAGCTGTTTTTT. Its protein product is CASSDDPGQGMIGGELFF. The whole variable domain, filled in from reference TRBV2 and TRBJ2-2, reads EPEVTQTPSHQVTQMGQEVILRCVPISNHLYFYWYRQILGQKVEFLVSFYNNEISEKSEIFDDQFSVERPDGSNFTLKIRSTKLEDSAMYFCASSDDPGQGMIGGELFFGEGSRLTVL.

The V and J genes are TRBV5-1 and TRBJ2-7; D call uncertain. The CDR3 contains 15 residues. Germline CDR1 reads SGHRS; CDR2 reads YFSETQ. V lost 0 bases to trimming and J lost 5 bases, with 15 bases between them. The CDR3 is CASSLAVVGMNEQYF. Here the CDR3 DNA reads TGCGCCAGCAGCTTGGCAGTGGTTGGGATGAACGAGCAGTACTTC. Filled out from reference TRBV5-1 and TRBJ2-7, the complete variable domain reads KAGVTQTPRYLIKTRGQQVTLSCSPISGHRSVSWYQQTPGQGLQFLFEYFSETQRNKGNFPGRFSGRQFSNSRSEMNVSTLELGDSALYLCASSLAVVGMNEQYFGPGTRLTVT.

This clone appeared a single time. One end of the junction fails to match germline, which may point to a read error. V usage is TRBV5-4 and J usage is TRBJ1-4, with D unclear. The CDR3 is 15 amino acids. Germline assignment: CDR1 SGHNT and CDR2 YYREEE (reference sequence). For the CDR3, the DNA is TGCGCCAGCAGCCAAGATTACAGCAGTAATGAAAAACTGTTTTTT. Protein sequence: CASSQDYSSNEKLFF.

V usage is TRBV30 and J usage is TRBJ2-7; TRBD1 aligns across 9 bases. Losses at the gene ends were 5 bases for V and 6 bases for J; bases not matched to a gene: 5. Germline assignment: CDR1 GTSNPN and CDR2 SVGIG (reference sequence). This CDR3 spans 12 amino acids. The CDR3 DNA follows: TGTGCCTGGGGGGGGGACAGGGCCGAGCAGTACTTC. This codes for CAWGGDRAEQYF.

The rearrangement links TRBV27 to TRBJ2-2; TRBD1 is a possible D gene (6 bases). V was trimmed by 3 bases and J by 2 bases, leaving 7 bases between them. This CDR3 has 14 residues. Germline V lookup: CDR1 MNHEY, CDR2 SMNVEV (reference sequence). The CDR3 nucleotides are TGTGCCAGCAGTTTTGGGGGCAACACCGGGGAGCTGTTTTTT. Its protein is CASSFGGNTGELFF.

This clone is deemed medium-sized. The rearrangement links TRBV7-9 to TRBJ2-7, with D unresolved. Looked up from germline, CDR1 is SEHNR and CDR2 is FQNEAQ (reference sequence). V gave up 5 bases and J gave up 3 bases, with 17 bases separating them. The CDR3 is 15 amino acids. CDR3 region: CASSGYGEAIYEQYF. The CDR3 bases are TGTGCCAGCAGCGGATACGGAGAGGCCATCTACGAGCAGTACTTC.

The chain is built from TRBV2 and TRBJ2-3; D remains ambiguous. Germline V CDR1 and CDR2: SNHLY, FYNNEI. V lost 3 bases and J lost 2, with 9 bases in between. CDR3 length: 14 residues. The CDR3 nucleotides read TGTGCCAGCAGTGAGGGTGGGGACACAGATACGCAGTATTTT. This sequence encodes CASSEGGDTDTQYF.